Described below is a single T cell receptor (beta chain) sequence and its context. The data were taken from a study of blood T cell repertoires in COVID-19. As for the study in general: Material from acute and convalescent COVID-19 was sourced from the United States, Italy and Spain. The analysed material was cDNA or gDNA that came from T cells, B-cell-depleted T cells, or PBMCs.

This CDR3 is 11 amino acids long. The V end was cut by 4 bases, the J end by 7 bases, with 7 bases between. Germline CDR1 reads SGHVS; CDR2 reads FNYEAQ. In the study's own analysis: Reference gene primer amplification in the assay estimated nucleated cell counts. The repertoire was sequenced with immunoSEQ multiplex PCR; TCRdb's copy has only in-frame clones and lacks some. D and trimming come from the DNA, and the V and J calls and clone size come from that table. The sample has about 250,000 clones, about four fifths seen once. Specimen: peripheral blood. This clonotype was obtained from a man between 40 and 49 years old with active or convalescent COVID-19. V usage is TRBV7-6 and J usage is TRBJ1-1; no clear D gene. CDR3 nucleotides: TGTGCCAGCAGCTCCCTAGGTGAAGCTTTCTTT. It codes for CASSSLGEAFF.